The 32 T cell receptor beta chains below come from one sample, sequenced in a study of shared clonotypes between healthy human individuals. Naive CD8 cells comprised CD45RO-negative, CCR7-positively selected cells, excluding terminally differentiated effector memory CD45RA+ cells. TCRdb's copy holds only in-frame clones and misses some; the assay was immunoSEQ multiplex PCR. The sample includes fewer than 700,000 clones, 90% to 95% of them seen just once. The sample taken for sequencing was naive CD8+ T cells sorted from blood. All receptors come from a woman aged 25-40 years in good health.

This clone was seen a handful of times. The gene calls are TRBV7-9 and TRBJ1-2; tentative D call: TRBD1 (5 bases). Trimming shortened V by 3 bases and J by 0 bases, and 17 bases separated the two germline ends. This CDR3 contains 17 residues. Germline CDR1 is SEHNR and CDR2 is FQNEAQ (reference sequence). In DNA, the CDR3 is TGTGCCAGCAGCTTGGGTAAGGGGATCGAGGCTAACTATGGCTACACCTTC. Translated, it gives CASSLGKGIEANYGYTF.

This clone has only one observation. CDR3 loop: CASSPSGLTETQYF. CDR3 sequence (DNA): TGTGCCAGCAGTCCTAGCGGGCTGACAGAGACCCAGTACTTC. The chain is built from TRBV28 and TRBJ2-5; the match to TRBD2 covers 8 bases. The CDR3 contains 14 residues. J gave up 4 bases and V 5 bases, and 6 bases lay outside the gene matches. From germline, CDR1 is MDHEN and CDR2 SYDVKM.

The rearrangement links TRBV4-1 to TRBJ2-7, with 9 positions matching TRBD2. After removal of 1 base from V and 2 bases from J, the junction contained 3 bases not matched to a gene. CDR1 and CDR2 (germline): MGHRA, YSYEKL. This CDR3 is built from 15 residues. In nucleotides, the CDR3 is TGCGCCAGCAGCCAAGTACTAGCGGGCGCCTACGAGCAGTACTTC. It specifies CASSQVLAGAYEQYF.

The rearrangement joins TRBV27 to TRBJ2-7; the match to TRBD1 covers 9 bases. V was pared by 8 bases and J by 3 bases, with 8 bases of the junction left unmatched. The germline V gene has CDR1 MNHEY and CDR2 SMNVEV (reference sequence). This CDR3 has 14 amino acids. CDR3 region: CASGTGPRVYEQYF. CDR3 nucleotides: TGTGCCAGCGGGACAGGGCCCCGTGTCTACGAGCAGTACTTC.

CDR3 sequence: CASRRKQEETQYF. As DNA, the CDR3 is TGTGCCAGCAGGCGGAAACAGGAGGAGACCCAGTACTTC. The chain uses TRBV14 and TRBJ2-5, with TRBD1 as a possible D gene (5 bases). This CDR3 has 13 residues. V was pared by 6 bases and J by 5 bases, with 13 bases between. Germline-derived CDR1 and CDR2 are SGHDN and FVKESK.

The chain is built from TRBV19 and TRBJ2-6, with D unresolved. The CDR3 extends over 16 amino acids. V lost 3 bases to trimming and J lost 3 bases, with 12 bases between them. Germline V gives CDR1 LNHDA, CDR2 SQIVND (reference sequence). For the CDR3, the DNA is TGTGCCAGTAGTATGTCCCCCAGCAATGGGGCCAACGTCCTGACTTTC. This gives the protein CASSMSPSNGANVLTF.

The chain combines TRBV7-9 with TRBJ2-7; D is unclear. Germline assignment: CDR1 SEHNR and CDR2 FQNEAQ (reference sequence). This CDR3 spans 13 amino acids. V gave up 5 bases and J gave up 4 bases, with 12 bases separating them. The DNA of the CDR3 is TGTGCCAGCAGCCGTAAGAAGGAATACGAGCAGTACTTC. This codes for CASSRKKEYEQYF.

CDR3 loop: CASRPEGRAEAFF. CDR3 DNA: TGTGCCAGCAGACCCGAGGGTCGGGCTGAAGCTTTCTTT. This chain uses TRBV13 with TRBJ1-1; D not resolved. The germline V gene encodes CDR1 PRHDT and CDR2 FYEKMQ (reference sequence). This CDR3 region has 13 residues. The V end lost 6 bases, the J end lost 6 bases, and 14 bases lay between the germline ends.

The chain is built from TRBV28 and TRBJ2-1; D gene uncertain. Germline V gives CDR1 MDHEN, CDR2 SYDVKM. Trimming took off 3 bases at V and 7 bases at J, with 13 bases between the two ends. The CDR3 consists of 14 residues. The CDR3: CASSFESDGNEQFF. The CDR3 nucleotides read TGTGCCAGCAGTTTTGAGTCCGACGGGAATGAGCAGTTCTTC. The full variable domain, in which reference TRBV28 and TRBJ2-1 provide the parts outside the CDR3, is DVKVTQSSRYLVKRTGEKVFLECVQDMDHENMFWYRQDPGLGLRLIYFSYDVKMKEKGDIPEGYSVSREKKERFSLILESASTNQTSMYLCASSFESDGNEQFFGPGTRLTVL.

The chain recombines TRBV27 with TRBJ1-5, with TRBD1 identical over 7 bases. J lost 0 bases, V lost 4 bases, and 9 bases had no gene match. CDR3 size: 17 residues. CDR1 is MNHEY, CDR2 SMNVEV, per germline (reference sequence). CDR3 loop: CASSSRQGSYSNQPQHF. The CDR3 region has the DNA TGTGCCAGCAGTTCACGACAGGGAAGTTATAGCAATCAGCCCCAGCATTTT.

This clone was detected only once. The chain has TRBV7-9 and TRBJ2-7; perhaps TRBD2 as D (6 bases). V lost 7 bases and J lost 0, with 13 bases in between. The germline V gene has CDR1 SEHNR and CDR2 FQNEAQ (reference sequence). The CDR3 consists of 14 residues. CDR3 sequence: CASTNSGSSYEQYF. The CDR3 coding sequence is TGTGCCAGCACGAATAGCGGAAGCTCCTACGAGCAGTACTTC.

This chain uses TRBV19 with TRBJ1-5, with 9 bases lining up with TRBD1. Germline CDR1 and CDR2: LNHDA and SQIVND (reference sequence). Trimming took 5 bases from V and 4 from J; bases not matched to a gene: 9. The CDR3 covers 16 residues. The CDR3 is CASSPSLGTGNQPQHF. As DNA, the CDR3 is TGTGCCAGTAGTCCCTCCCTCGGGACAGGGAATCAGCCCCAGCATTTT.

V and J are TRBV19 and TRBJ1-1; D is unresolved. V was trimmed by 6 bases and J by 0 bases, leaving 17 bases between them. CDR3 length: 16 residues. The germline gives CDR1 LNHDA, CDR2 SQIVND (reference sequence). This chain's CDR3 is CASRDPVAPMNTEAFF. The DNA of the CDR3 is TGTGCCAGTAGGGACCCCGTTGCACCAATGAACACTGAAGCTTTCTTT.

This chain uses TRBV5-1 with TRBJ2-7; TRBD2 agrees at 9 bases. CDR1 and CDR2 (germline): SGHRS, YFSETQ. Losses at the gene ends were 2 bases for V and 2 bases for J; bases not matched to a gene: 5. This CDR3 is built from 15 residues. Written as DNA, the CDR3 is TGCGCCAGCAGCTTATCCCTAGCGGGGACCTACGAGCAGTACTTC. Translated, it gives CASSLSLAGTYEQYF.

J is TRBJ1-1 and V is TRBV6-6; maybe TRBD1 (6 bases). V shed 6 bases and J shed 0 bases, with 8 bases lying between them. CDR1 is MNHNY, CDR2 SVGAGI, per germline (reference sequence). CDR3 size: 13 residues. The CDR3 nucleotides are TGTGCCAGCAGGACAGGAATGAACACTGAAGCTTTCTTT. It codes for CASRTGMNTEAFF.

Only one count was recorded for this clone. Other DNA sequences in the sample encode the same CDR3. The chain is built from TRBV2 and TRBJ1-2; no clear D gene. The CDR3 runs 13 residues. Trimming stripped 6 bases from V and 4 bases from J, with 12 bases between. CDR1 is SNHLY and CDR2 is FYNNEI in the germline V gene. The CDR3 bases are TGTGCCAGCAGAGCTGGGAGTTTCTATGGCTACACCTTC. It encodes CASRAGSFYGYTF.

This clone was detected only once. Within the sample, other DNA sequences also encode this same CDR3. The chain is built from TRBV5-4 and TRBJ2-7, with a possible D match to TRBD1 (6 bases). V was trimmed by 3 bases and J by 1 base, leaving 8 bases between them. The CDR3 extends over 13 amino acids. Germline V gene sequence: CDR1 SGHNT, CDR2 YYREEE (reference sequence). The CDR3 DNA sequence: TGTGCCAGCAGCTCACAGGGTTCCTACGAGCAGTACTTC. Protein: CASSSQGSYEQYF.

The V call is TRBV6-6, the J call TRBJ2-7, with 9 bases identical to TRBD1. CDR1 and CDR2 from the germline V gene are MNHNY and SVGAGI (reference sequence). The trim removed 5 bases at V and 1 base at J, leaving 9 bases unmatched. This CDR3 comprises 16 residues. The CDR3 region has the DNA TGTGCCAGCAGTGCCCCGACAGGGGGTTCATCCTACGAGCAGTACTTC. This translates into CASSAPTGGSSYEQYF.

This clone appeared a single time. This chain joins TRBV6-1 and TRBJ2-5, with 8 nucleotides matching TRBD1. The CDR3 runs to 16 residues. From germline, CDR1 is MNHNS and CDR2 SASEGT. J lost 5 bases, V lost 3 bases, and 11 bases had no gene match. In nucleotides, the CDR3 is TGTGCCAGCAGTGAGTCCTCAGGGGGCGCGTTGGAGACCCAGTACTTC. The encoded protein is CASSESSGGALETQYF.

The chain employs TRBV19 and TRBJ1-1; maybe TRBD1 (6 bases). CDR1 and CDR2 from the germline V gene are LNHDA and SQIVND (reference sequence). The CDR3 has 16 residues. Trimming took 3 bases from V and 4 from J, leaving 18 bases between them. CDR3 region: CASSIYGYGGGTEAFF. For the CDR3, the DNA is TGTGCCAGTAGTATCTACGGTTACGGAGGGGGCACTGAAGCTTTCTTT.

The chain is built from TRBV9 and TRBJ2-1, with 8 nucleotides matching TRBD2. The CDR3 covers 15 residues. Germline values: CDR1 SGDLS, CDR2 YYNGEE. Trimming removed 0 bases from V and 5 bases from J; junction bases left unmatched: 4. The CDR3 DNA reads TGTGCCAGCAGCGTAGACGGGAGGGAAAACAATGAGCAGTTCTTC. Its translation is CASSVDGRENNEQFF.

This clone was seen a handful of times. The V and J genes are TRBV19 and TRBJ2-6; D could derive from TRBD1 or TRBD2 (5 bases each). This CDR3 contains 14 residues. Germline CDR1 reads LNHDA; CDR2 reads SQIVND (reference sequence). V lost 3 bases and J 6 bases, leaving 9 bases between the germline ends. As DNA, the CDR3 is TGTGCCAGTAGTATGCTGGGGGAGGCCAACGTCCTGACTTTC. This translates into CASSMLGEANVLTF.

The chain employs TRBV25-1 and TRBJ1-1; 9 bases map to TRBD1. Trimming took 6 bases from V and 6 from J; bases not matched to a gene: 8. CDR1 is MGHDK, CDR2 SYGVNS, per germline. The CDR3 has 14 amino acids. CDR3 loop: CASRRTGADAEAFF. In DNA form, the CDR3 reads TGTGCCAGCAGAAGGACAGGGGCAGACGCTGAAGCTTTCTTT.

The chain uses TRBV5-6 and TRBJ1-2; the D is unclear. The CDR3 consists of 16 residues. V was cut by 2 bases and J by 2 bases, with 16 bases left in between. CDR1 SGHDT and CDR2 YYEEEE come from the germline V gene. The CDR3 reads CASSFSLMGVNYGYTF. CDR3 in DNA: TGTGCCAGCAGCTTTTCTCTCATGGGTGTAAACTATGGCTACACCTTC. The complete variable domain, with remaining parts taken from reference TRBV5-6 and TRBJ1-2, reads DAGVTQSPTHLIKTRGQQVTLRCSPKSGHDTVSWYQQALGQGPQFIFQYYEEEERQRGNFPDRFSGHQFPNYSSELNVNALLLGDSALYLCASSFSLMGVNYGYTFGSGTRLTVV.

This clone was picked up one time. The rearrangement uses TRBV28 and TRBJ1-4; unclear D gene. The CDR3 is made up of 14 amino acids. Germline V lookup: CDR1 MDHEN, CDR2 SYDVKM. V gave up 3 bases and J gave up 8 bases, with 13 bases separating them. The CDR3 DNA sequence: TGTGCCAGCAGTTTTCAGCGGCTCAGGGAAAAACTGTTTTTT. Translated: CASSFQRLREKLFF.

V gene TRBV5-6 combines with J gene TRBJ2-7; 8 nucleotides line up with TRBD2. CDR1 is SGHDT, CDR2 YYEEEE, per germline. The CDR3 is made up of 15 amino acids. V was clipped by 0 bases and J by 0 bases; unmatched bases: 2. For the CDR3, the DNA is TGTGCCAGCAGCTTGGTTACTAGCGGCTCCTACGAGCAGTACTTC. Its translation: CASSLVTSGSYEQYF.

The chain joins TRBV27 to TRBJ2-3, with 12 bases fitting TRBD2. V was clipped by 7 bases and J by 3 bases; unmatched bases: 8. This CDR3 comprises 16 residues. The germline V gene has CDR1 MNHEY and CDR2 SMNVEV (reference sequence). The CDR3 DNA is TGTGCCAGCACCCTGACTAGCGGGAGTTCAACAGATACGCAGTATTTT. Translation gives CASTLTSGSSTDTQYF.

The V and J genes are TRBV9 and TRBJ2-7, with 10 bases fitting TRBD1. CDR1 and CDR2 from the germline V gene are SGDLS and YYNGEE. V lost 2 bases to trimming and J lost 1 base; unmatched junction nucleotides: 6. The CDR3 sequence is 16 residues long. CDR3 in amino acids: CASSVSPGQGSYEQYF. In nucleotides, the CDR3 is TGTGCCAGCAGCGTGAGTCCGGGACAGGGGTCCTACGAGCAGTACTTC.

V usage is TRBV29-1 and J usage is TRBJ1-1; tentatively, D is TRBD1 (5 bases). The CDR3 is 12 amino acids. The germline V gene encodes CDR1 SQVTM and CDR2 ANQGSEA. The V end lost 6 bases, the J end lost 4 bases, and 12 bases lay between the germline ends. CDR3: CSVGLGSTEAFF. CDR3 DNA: TGCAGCGTGGGACTAGGCTCCACTGAAGCTTTCTTT. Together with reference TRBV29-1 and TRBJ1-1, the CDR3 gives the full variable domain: SAVISQKPSRDICQRGTSLTIQCQVDSQVTMMFWYRQQPGQSLTLIATANQGSEATYESGFVIDKFPISRPNLTFSTLTVSNMSPEDSSIYLCSVGLGSTEAFFGQGTRLTVV.

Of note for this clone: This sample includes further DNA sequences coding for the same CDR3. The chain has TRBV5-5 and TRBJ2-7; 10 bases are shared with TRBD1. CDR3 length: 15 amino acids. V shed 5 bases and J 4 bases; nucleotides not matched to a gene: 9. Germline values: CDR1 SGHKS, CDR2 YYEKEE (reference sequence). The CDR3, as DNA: TGTGCCAGCAGTTCCCCCCGGGACAGGGGTTACGAGCAGTACTTC. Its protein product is CASSSPRDRGYEQYF.

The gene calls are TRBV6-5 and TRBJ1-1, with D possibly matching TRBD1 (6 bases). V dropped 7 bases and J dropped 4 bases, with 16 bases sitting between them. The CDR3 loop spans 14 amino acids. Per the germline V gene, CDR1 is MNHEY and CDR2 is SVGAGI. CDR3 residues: CASKTGLRFTEAFF. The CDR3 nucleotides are TGTGCCAGCAAAACAGGGTTGAGGTTCACTGAAGCTTTCTTT.

The CDR3: CASSLDPGIGTNEKLFF. The CDR3, as DNA: TGTGCCAGCAGCTTAGATCCAGGGATAGGGACTAATGAAAAACTGTTTTTT. The chain joins TRBV7-9 to TRBJ1-4; D might be TRBD1 (5 bases). Per germline, CDR1 SEHNR and CDR2 FQNEAQ (reference sequence). Trimming pared 1 base from V and 2 bases from J, leaving 14 bases between. The CDR3 loop spans 17 amino acids.